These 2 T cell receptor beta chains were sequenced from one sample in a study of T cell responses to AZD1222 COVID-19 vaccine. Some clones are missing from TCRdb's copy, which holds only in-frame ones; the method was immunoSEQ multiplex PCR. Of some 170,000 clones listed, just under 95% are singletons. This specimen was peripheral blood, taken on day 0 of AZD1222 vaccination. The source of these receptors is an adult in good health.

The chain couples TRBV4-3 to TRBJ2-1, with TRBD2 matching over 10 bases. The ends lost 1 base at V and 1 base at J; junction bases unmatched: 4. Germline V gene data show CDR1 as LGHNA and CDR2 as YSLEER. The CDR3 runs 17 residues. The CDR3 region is CASSQAASGGSYNEQFF. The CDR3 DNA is TGCGCCAGCAGCCAAGCGGCTAGCGGGGGTTCCTACAATGAGCAGTTCTTC.

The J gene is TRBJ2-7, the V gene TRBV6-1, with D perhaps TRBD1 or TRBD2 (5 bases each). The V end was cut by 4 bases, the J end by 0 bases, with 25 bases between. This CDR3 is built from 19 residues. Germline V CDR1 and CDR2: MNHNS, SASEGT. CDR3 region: CASSALGRFRRGVSYEQYF. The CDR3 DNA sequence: TGTGCCAGCAGTGCCCTAGGAAGATTCAGGAGAGGGGTCTCCTACGAGCAGTACTTC.